The present TCR beta chain was sequenced within a study of cytomegalovirus exposure and HLA in healthy donors. Study-level background: A data release that came early held approximately 85 million unique TCRs from HLA-typed donors.

Nominal health characterized the donors when sampled, though unrecorded immune exposures were likely. 60 Vbeta and 13 Jbeta primers were used in PCR. Assay used: immunoSEQ multiplex PCR; TCRdb lists only in-frame clones, some missing. The sample lists 130,000 or so clones, around 66% occurring once. Whole-study results and caveats: Common viral pathogens seemed to be connected with several of the most significant clusters, according to a later analysis. About 87% or about 30% of the time was how often most TCR beta V segments were productive, according to an earlier analysis.

As regards this clone: No antigen is known for it.

The clonotype comes from a man younger than 35 in good health and CMV-seronegative. The sample was PBMCs.

CDR3 sequence: CASTSTGGDGAFF. CDR3 sequence (DNA): TGTGCCAGCACTTCGACAGGGGGAGACGGAGCTTTCTTT. The chain joins TRBV2 to TRBJ1-1; TRBD1 matches at 9 bases. Germline-derived CDR1 and CDR2 are SNHLY and FYNNEI. This CDR3 is built from 13 residues. The J segment lost 10 bases and the V segment lost 7 bases, leaving 10 bases of the junction unmatched.